This T cell receptor (beta chain) was sequenced for a study of blood T cell repertoires in COVID-19. Across the study: Researchers got acute and convalescent COVID-19 samples from the United States, Italy and Spain.

TCRdb's table, derived via immunoSEQ multiplex PCR, lists solely in-frame clones and lacks some. Among almost 250,000 clones listed, about 89% were seen once. The trim removed 0 bases at V and 4 bases at J, leaving 6 bases unmatched. There are 17 residues in the CDR3. Germline assignment: CDR1 LGHNA and CDR2 YSLEER. Researchers sorted participants into cohorts using their self-reported clinical history. Cohort 3 donors counted as recovered after two negative PCRs, clearance, or resolved symptoms. Sequenced: PBMCs or T cells enriched from blood (not recorded which). The clonotype was recovered from a woman aged 25-40 years who had recovered from COVID-19. The chain couples TRBV4-3 to TRBJ2-2; 9 positions match TRBD2. CDR3 DNA sequence: TGCGCCAGCAGCCAAGATGGAGCGGGAGGCCGCACCGGGGAGCTGTTTTTT. This translates into CASSQDGAGGRTGELFF.